The T cell receptor beta chain under discussion was sequenced for a study of blood T cell repertoires in COVID-19. The germline CDR1 and CDR2 sequences are SGHTA and FQGTGA. The V and J ends lost 1 base and 5 bases respectively, with 16 bases between them. This CDR3 is 16 amino acids long. The protocol was immunoSEQ multiplex PCR, while the TCRdb copy is restricted to in-frame clones and leaves out a portion. The sample yields some 76,000 clones, roughly 80% seen once. The sequence came from a human donor in a cohort sampled during active COVID-19. This sequence joins TRBV7-3 and TRBJ2-3; D not resolved. Specimen: peripheral blood. The CDR3 protein is CASSLNWASGGDTQYF. CDR3 nucleotide sequence: TGTGCCAGCAGCTTAAACTGGGCCTCAGGTGGAGATACGCAGTATTTT.